Listed here are 19 T cell receptor beta chains from one sample, sequenced in a study of a mutant IDH1 vaccine in newly diagnosed glioma. Their recognized antigens are unknown. TCRdb's copy holds only in-frame clones and misses some; the assay was immunoSEQ multiplex PCR. This repertoire shows around 44,000 clones, around 85% found once; its top ten account for over 6.5%. Time point in this sample: week 35, safety follow-up. Doses of 300 ug of mutant IDH1 20-mer peptide were given with topical imiquimod. Sequencing was performed on PBMCs, taken from a glioma patient whose treatment included an IDH1 peptide vaccine. The receptors here all came from a man in his forties with glioma.

The V gene is TRBV6-1, the J gene TRBJ1-6; D gene uncertain. The CDR3 has 13 amino acids. Trimming took off 8 bases at V and 5 bases at J, with 10 bases between the two ends. CDR1 is MNHNS and CDR2 is SASEGT in the germline V gene. The CDR3 protein is CASGARNNSPLHF. In nucleotides, the CDR3 is TGTGCCAGCGGTGCGAGAAATAATTCACCCCTCCACTTT.

J is TRBJ1-1 and V is TRBV2, with D unresolved. V gave up 1 base and J gave up 0 bases, with 6 bases separating them. The V gene's germline CDR1 is SNHLY and CDR2 FYNNEI. This CDR3 comprises 14 residues. CDR3 amino acids: CASSEEMMNTEAFF. The CDR3 coding sequence is TGTGCCAGCAGTGAAGAAATGATGAACACTGAAGCTTTCTTT.

The V call is TRBV27, the J call TRBJ1-1, with D perhaps matching TRBD1 (6 bases). Germline V gene sequence: CDR1 MNHEY, CDR2 SMNVEV (reference sequence). This CDR3 contains 15 residues. V lost 10 bases, J lost 1 base, and 19 bases lay in between. The chain's CDR3 is CAIRGGGLGNTEAFF. CDR3 sequence (DNA): TGTGCCATCCGGGGTGGGGGGCTTGGGAACACTGAAGCTTTCTTT.

The rearrangement links TRBV6-6 to TRBJ2-3; D is perhaps TRBD2 (5 bases). The CDR3 covers 15 residues. Looked up from germline, CDR1 is MNHNY and CDR2 is SVGAGI (reference sequence). V was pared by 7 bases and J by 1 base, with 15 bases between. DNA of the CDR3: TGTGCCAGCAAGGACTTCCAGCTAGGCACAGATACGCAGTATTTT. Protein: CASKDFQLGTDTQYF.

The chain joins TRBV27 to TRBJ2-7; perhaps TRBD2 as D (5 bases). The CDR3 length is 19 residues. The V end lost 9 bases, the J end lost 4 bases, and 34 bases lay between the germline ends. CDR1 and CDR2 from the germline V gene are MNHEY and SMNVEV (reference sequence). This CDR3 is CASNPRQTSGPTGIYEQYF. The CDR3 nucleotides read TGTGCCAGTAACCCCCGCCAAACGAGTGGGCCCACGGGGATATACGAGCAGTACTTC.

J is TRBJ2-5 and V is TRBV7-3; TRBD2 aligns across 9 bases. V lost 5 bases and J lost 5; bases outside the gene matches: 12. The CDR3 extends over 16 amino acids. CDR1 is SGHTA, CDR2 FQGTGA, per germline. The CDR3 coding sequence is TGTGCCAGCAGCCCACAACCGGGACTAGCAAGTGAGACCCAGTACTTC. It codes for CASSPQPGLASETQYF. The entire variable domain, with the rest obtained from reference TRBV7-3 and TRBJ2-5, is as follows: GAGVSQTPSNKVTEKGKYVELRCDPISGHTALYWYRQSLGQGPEFLIYFQGTGAADDSGLPNDRFFAVRPEGSVSTLKIQRTERGDSAVYLCASSPQPGLASETQYFGPGTRLLVL.

This clone was counted between two and nine times. The chain combines TRBV9 with TRBJ1-6, with D unresolved. The germline V gene has CDR1 SGDLS and CDR2 YYNGEE. Trimming left V 4 bases short and J 7 bases short, with 12 bases between. This CDR3 is built from 14 residues. This CDR3 reads CASSLGSTNSPLHF. Written as DNA, the CDR3 is TGTGCCAGCAGCCTGGGAAGCACCAATTCACCCCTCCACTTT.

The rearrangement uses TRBV13 and TRBJ2-1, with unresolved D. This CDR3 comprises 11 residues. Trimming stripped 1 base from V and 10 bases from J, with 5 bases between. Germline V CDR1 and CDR2: PRHDT, FYEKMQ (reference sequence). The CDR3 region is CASSLVGEQFF. The CDR3 DNA reads as TGTGCCAGCAGCTTAGTTGGGGAGCAGTTCTTC.

This chain connects TRBV7-6 to TRBJ1-4; 9 bases map to TRBD1. Per the germline V gene, CDR1 is SGHVS and CDR2 is FNYEAQ. J was trimmed by 8 bases and V by 4 bases; bases with no gene match: 8. This CDR3 spans 15 amino acids. CDR3 DNA sequence: TGTGCCAGCAGCTCCCGGACAGGGGCGAACGAAAAACTGTTTTTT. Translating it yields CASSSRTGANEKLFF.

V is TRBV4-1 and J is TRBJ1-2; 11 bases fit TRBD1. The germline V gene has CDR1 MGHRA and CDR2 YSYEKL. CDR3 length: 16 residues. V was clipped by 0 bases and J by 5 bases; unmatched bases: 5. CDR3 DNA: TGCGCCAGCAGCCAAGAGGACAGGGGGCGTTGGTATGGCTACACCTTC. Its translation: CASSQEDRGRWYGYTF.

The chain employs TRBV7-9 and TRBJ2-1, with TRBD2 matching 10 bases. V gave up 2 bases and J gave up 5 bases; unmatched junction bases: 3. CDR3 length equals 15 residues. Germline V CDR1 and CDR2: SEHNR, FQNEAQ (reference sequence). The CDR3: CASSLTSGDNNEQFF. The CDR3 DNA follows: TGTGCCAGCAGCTTAACTAGCGGGGACAACAATGAGCAGTTCTTC.

The J gene is TRBJ2-7, the V gene TRBV7-9, with TRBD2 matching 10 bases. The V and J ends lost 5 bases and 3 bases, in that order; junction bases with no gene match: 10. This CDR3 contains 16 residues. CDR1 SEHNR and CDR2 FQNEAQ come from the germline V gene (reference sequence). The CDR3 loop is CASSLIAGGNNYEQYF. The DNA for the CDR3 is TGTGCCAGCAGCCTGATAGCGGGGGGAAATAACTACGAGCAGTACTTC.

CDR3 sequence reads: CASSLTGQGPSYEQYF. In nucleotides, the CDR3 is TGCGCCAGCAGCTTGACGGGACAGGGGCCTTCCTACGAGCAGTACTTC. The V and J genes are TRBV5-1 and TRBJ2-7; 10 bases map to TRBD1. There are 16 residues in the CDR3. Germline values: CDR1 SGHRS, CDR2 YFSETQ. After removal of 1 base from V and 1 base from J, the junction contained 5 bases not matched to a gene.

This sequence joins TRBV5-6 and TRBJ2-3; 9 bases line up with TRBD2. Germline CDR1 SGHDT, CDR2 YYEEEE. CDR3 length: 15 residues. V dropped 0 bases and J dropped 7; count of bases not matched to a gene: 6. As DNA, the CDR3 is TGTGCCAGCAGCTTGGGGGCTAGCGGGGTGTATACGCAGTATTTT. It codes for CASSLGASGVYTQYF.

The chain employs TRBV20-1 and TRBJ1-2; D unclear. The CDR3 is made up of 11 amino acids. V was trimmed by 6 bases and J by 0 bases, leaving 5 bases between them. Germline lookup yields CDR1 DFQATT and CDR2 SNEGSKA (reference sequence). The CDR3 spells CSASANYGYTF. The CDR3 bases are TGCAGTGCCTCAGCTAACTATGGCTACACCTTC.

The chain joins TRBV6-1 to TRBJ2-7, with D perhaps TRBD2 (5 bases). V was shortened by 1 base and J by 3 bases, with 10 bases between the two germline ends. Germline V lookup: CDR1 MNHNS, CDR2 SASEGT. The CDR3 is made up of 14 amino acids. In nucleotides, the CDR3 is TGTGCCAGCAGTGAAGTCCTCGAGGGCTACGAGCAGTACTTC. This encodes CASSEVLEGYEQYF.

The chain links TRBV7-9 to TRBJ2-5; TRBD1 or TRBD2 may be the D gene (5 bases each). The CDR3 extends over 12 amino acids. V was trimmed by 10 bases and J by 0 bases, leaving 9 bases between them. Germline assignment: CDR1 SEHNR and CDR2 FQNEAQ (reference sequence). DNA for the CDR3: TGTGCCACCGGGGCGAACCAAGAGACCCAGTACTTC. Protein: CATGANQETQYF.

The chain combines TRBV6-1 with TRBJ1-6; D gene unclear. Germline values: CDR1 MNHNS, CDR2 SASEGT. Trimming left V 3 bases short and J 4 bases short, with 7 bases between. The length of the CDR3 is 14 residues. The CDR3, as DNA: TGTGCCAGCAGTGAGGCAGCTTATAATTCACCCCTCCACTTT. Translating it yields CASSEAAYNSPLHF.

This clone has just one count. The gene calls are TRBV6-1 and TRBJ2-7; D remains ambiguous. The CDR3 extends over 13 amino acids. Germline V lookup: CDR1 MNHNS, CDR2 SASEGT. Trimming cost V 6 bases and J 3 bases, with 12 bases left between them. The CDR3 bases are TGTGCCAGCAGCGCCGGATGGGACTACGAGCAGTACTTC. Translating gives CASSAGWDYEQYF.